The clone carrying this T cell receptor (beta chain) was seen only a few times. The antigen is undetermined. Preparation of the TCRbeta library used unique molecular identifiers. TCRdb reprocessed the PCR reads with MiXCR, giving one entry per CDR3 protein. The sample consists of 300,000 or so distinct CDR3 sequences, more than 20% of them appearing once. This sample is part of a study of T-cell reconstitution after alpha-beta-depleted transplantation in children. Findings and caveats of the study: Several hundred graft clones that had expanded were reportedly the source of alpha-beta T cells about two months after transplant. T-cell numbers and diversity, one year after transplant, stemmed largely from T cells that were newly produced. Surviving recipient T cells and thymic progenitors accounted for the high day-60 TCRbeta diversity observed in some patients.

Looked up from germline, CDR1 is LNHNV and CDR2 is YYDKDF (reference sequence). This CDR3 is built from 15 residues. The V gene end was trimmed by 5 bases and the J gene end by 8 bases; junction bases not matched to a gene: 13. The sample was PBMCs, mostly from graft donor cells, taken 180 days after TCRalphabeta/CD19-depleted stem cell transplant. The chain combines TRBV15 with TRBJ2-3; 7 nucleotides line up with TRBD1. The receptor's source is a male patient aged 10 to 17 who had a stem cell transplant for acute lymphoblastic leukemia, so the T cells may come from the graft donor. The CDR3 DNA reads TGTGCCACCAGCCGTATCCCCAGACAGGGTGCTACGCAGTATTTT. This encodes CATSRIPRQGATQYF.